The TCR beta chain under discussion was sequenced for a study of cytomegalovirus exposure and HLA in healthy donors. The CDR3 spans 14 residues. Deletions cut 2 bases from V and 8 bases from J, with 13 bases between. Germline loops: CDR1 SGDLS, CDR2 YYNGEE. A multiplex PCR was run with 60 Vbeta primers and 13 Jbeta primers. Sequenced by immunoSEQ multiplex PCR; TCRdb stores in-frame clones only, minus some. This sample has around 78,000 clones; over 70% occur once, and the top ten carry 0.8% to 1.1%. Study results and caveats: Some TCR beta chains (164 of them) were listed as cytomegalovirus-associated.

Remarks on this clone: The antigen remains undetermined.

The TCR was taken from a male donor in good health and CMV-seronegative. The rearrangement joins TRBV9 to TRBJ1-4; no firm D call. The sequenced sample was PBMCs. The CDR3: CASSVDPSNEKLFF. As DNA, the CDR3 is TGTGCCAGCAGCGTGGACCCTAGCAACGAAAAACTGTTTTTT.